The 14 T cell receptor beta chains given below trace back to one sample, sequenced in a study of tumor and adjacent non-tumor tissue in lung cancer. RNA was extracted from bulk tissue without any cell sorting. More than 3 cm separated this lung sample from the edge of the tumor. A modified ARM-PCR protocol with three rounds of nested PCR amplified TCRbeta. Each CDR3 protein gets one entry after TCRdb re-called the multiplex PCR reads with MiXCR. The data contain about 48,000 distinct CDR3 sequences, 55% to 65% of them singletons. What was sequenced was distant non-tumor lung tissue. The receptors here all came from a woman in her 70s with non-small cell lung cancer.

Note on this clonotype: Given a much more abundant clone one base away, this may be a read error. The CDR3 DNA reads as TGCGCCAGCAGCCGAGCTGCGGGAGCCATCTACAATGAGCAGTTCTTC. It yields the protein CASSRAAGAIYNEQFF. The J gene is TRBJ2-1, the V gene TRBV4-1; 7 nucleotides agree with TRBD2. There are 16 residues in the CDR3. The germline V gene encodes CDR1 MGHRA and CDR2 YSYEKL. Trimming took 4 bases from V and 3 from J; bases not matched to a gene: 9.

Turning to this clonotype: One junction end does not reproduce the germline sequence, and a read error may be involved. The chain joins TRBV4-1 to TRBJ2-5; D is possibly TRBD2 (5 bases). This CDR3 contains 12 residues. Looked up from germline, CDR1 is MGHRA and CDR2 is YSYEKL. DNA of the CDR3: TGCGCCAACAGCCAAGATACGGGAACCCAGTACTTC. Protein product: CANSQDTGTQYF.

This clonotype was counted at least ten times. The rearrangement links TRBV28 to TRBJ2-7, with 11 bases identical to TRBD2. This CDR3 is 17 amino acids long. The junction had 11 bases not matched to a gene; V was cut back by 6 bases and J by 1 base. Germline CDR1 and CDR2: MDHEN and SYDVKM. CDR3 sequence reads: CASSSGLAGSSSYEQYF. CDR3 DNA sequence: TGTGCCAGCAGCTCTGGACTAGCGGGCAGTAGTTCCTACGAGCAGTACTTC.

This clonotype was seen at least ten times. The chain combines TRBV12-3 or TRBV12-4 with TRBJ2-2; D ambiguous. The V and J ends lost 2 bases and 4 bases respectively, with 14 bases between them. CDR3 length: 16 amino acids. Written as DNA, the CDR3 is TGTGCCAGCAGTTTACGCACAACCGTAGCCACCGGGGAGCTGTTTTTT. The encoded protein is CASSLRTTVATGELFF.

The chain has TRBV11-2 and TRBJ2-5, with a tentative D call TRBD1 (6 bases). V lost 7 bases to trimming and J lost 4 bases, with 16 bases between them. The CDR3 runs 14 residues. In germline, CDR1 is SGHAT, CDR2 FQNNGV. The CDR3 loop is CASNRDTTRETQYF. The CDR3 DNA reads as TGTGCCAGCAACAGGGACACAACCCGAGAGACCCAGTACTTC.

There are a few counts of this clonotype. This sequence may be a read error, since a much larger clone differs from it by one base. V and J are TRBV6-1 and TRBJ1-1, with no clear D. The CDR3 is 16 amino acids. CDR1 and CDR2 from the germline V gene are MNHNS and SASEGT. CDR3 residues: CASGEIPPPYGAEAFF. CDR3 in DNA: TGTGCCAGCGGTGAAATCCCCCCACCCTACGGCGCTGAAGCTTTCTTT.

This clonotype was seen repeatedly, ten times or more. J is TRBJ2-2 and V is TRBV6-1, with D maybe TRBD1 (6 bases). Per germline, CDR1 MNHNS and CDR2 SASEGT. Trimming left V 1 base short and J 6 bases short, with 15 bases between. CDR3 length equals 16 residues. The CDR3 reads CASSEDLRAGAGELFF. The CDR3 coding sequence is TGTGCCAGCAGTGAAGACTTGAGGGCAGGGGCCGGGGAGCTGTTTTTT.

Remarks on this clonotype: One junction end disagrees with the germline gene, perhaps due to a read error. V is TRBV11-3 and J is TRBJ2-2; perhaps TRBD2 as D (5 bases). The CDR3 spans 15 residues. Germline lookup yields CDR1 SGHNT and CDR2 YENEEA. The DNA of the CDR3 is TGTGCCAGCAGCTTGCAACGGGGAAACACCGAGGAGCTGTTTTTT. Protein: CASSLQRGNTEELFF. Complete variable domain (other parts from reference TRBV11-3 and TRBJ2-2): EAGVVQSPRYKIIEKKQPVAFWCNPISGHNTLYWYLQNLGQGPELLIRYENEEAVDDSQLPKDRFSAERLKGVDSTLKIQPAELGDSAVYLCASSLQRGNTEELFFGEGSRLTVL.

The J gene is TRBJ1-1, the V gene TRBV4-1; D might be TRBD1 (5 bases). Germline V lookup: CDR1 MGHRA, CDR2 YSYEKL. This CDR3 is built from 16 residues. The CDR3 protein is CTISQVGQGVDTEAFF. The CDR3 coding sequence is TGCACCATCAGCCAAGTGGGTCAGGGTGTTGACACTGAAGCTTTCTTT.

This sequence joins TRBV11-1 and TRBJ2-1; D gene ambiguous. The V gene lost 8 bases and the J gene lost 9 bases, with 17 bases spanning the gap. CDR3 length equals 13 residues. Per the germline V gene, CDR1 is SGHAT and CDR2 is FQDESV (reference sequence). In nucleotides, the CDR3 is TGTGCCAGCGTTTACCTTTCCCGGGCTGAGCAGTTCTTC. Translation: CASVYLSRAEQFF.

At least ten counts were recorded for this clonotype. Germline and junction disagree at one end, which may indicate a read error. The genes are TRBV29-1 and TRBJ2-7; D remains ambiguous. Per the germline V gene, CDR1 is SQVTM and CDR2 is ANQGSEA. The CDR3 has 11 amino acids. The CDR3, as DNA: TGCAGCGTAGAAGCGTCCTACGAGCAGTACTTC. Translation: CSVEASYEQYF.

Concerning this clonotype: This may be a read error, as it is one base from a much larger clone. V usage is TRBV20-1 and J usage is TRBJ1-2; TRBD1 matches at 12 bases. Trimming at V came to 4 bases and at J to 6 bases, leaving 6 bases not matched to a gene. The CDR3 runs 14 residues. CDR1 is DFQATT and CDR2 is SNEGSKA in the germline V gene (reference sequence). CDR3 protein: CSATIGTGGNGYTF. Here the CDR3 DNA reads TGCAGTGCTACTATCGGGACAGGGGGCAATGGCTACACCTTC.

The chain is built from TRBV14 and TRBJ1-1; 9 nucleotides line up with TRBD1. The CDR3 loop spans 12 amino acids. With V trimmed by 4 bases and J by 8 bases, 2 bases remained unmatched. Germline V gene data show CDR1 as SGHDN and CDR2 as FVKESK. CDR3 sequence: CASSRDRVEAFF. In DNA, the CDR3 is TGTGCCAGCAGCCGGGACAGGGTGGAAGCTTTCTTT.

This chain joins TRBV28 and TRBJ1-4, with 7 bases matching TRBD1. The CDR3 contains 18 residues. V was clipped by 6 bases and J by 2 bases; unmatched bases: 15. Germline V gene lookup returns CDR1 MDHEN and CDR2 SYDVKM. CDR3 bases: TGTGCCAGCAGCCCCAATCCGGGACAGATCCCGACTAATGAAAAACTGTTTTTT. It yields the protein CASSPNPGQIPTNEKLFF.